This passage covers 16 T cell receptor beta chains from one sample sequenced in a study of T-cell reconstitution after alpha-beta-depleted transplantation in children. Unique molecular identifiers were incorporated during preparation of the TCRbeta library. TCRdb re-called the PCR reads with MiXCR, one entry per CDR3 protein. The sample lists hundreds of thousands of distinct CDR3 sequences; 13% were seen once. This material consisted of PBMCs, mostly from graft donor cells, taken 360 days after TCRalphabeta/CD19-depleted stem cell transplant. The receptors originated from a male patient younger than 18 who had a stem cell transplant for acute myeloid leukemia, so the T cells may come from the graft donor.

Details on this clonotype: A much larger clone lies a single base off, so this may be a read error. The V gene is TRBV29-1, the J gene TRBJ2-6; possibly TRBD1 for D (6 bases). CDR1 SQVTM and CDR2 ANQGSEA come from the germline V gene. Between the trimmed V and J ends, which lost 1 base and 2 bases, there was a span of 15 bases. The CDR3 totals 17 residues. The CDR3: CSVEARQESTGANVLTF. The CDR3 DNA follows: TGCAGCGTTGAAGCGAGACAGGAGAGCACTGGGGCCAACGTCCTGACTTTC.

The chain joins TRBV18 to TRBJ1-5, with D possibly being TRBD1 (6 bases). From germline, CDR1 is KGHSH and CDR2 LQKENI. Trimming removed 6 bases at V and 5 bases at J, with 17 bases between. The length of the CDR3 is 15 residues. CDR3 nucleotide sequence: TGTGCCAGCTCCCCTTTAAATTCAGGGGATCAGCCCCAGCATTTT. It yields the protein CASSPLNSGDQPQHF.

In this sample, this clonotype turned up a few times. CDR3 bases: TGTGCCAGCAGTCTAGGCATCGCCTTGGGGGCATCCTACGAGCAGTACTTC. Translating gives CASSLGIALGASYEQYF. The J gene is TRBJ2-7, the V gene TRBV6-1, with a tentative D call TRBD1 (6 bases). V lost 5 bases and J lost 1, with 21 bases in between. The CDR3 is made up of 17 amino acids. CDR1 is MNHNS and CDR2 is SASEGT in the germline V gene.

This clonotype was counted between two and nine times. This chain's CDR3 is CASSFNGPRIFSSYEQYF. The CDR3 DNA reads as TGCGCCAGCAGCTTTAACGGCCCCAGGATTTTCAGCTCCTACGAGCAGTACTTC. The chain joins TRBV5-1 to TRBJ2-7; D is unclear. This CDR3 is 18 amino acids long. Germline loops: CDR1 SGHRS, CDR2 YFSETQ. Trimming removed 2 bases at V and 0 bases at J, with 21 bases between.

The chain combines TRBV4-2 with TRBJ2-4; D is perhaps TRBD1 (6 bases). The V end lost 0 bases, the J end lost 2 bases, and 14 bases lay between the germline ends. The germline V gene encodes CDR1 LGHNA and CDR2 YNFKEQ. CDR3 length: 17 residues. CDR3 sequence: CASSQDPIRGSKNIQYF. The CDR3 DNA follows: TGTGCCAGCAGCCAAGATCCCATCAGGGGATCCAAAAACATTCAGTACTTC.

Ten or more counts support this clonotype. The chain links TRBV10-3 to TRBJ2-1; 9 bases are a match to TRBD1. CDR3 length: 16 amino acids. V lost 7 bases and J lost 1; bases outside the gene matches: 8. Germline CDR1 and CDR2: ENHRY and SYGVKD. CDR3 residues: CAINTGTGSSYNEQFF. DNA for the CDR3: TGTGCCATCAATACCGGGACAGGGAGTTCCTACAATGAGCAGTTCTTC.

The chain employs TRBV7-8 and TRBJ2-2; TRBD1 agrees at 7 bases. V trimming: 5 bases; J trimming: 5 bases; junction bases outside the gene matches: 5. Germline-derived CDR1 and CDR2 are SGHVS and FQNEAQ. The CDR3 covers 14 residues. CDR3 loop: CASSVRQGTGELFF. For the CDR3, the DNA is TGTGCCAGCAGCGTACGACAGGGAACCGGGGAGCTGTTTTTT.

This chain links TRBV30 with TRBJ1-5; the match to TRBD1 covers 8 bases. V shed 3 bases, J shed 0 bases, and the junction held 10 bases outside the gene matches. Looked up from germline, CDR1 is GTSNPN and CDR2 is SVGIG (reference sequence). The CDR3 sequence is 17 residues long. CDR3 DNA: TGTGCCTGGAGCGGCCAGGGGGCCGGGTATAGCAATCAGCCCCAGCATTTT. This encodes CAWSGQGAGYSNQPQHF.

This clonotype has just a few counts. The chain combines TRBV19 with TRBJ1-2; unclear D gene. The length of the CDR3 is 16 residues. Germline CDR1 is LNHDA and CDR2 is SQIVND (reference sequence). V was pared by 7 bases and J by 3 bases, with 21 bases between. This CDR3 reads CASNRVGEGMDYGYTF. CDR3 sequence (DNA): TGTGCCAGTAATCGGGTCGGAGAGGGAATGGACTATGGCTACACCTTC. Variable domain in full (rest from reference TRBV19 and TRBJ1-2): DGGITQSPKYLFRKEGQNVTLSCEQNLNHDAMYWYRQDPGQGLRLIYYSQIVNDFQKGDIAEGYSVSREKKESFPLTVTSAQKNPTAFYLCASNRVGEGMDYGYTFGSGTRLTVV.

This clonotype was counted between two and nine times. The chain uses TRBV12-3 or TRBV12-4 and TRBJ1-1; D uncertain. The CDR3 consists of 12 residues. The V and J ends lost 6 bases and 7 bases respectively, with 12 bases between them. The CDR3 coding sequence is TGTGCCAGCAGCCCGCCCGGGTATGAAGCTTTCTTT. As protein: CASSPPGYEAFF.

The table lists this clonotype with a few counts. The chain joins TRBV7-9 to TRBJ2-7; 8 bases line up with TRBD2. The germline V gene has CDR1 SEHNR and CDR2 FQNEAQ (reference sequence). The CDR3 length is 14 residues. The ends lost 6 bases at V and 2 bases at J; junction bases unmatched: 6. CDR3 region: CASRAGVFPYEQYF. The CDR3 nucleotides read TGTGCCAGCAGAGCGGGAGTTTTCCCCTACGAGCAGTACTTC.

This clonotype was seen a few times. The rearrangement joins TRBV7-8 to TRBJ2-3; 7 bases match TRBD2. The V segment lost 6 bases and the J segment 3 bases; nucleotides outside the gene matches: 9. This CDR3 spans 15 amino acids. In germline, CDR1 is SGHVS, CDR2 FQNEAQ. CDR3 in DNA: TGTGCCAGCAGTTCCCGCGGGAGTGGGACAGATACGCAGTATTTT. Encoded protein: CASSSRGSGTDTQYF.

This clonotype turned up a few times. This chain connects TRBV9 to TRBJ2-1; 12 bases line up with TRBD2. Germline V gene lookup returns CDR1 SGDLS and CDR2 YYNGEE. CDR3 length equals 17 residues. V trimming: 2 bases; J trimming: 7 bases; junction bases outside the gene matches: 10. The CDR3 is CASSVSLAGGLRNEQFF. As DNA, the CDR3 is TGTGCCAGCAGCGTCTCCCTAGCGGGAGGGCTAAGGAATGAGCAGTTCTTC.

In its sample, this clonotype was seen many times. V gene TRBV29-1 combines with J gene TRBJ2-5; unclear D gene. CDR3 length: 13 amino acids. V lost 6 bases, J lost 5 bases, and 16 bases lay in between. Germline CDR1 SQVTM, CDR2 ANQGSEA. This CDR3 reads CSVNGELGETQYF. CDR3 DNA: TGCAGCGTGAACGGAGAGCTCGGGGAGACCCAGTACTTC.

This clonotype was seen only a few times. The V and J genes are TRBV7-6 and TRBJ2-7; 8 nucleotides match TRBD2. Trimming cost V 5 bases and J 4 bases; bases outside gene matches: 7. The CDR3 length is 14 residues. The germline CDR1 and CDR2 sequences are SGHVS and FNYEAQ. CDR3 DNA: TGTGCCAGCAGCGGGCCCTTAGCGGGGTACGAGCAGTACTTC. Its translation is CASSGPLAGYEQYF.

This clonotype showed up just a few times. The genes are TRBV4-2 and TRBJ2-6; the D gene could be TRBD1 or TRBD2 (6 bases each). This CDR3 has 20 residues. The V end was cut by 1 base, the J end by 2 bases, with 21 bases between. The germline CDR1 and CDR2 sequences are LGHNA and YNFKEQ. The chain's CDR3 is CASSQVLRGVSLAGANVLTF. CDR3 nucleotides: TGTGCCAGCAGCCAAGTCCTGAGGGGGGTTTCGCTCGCTGGGGCCAACGTCCTGACTTTC.